This entry is about one T cell receptor beta chain. Its antigen remains unidentified. No base qualities exist here, and no much larger clone lies one base off it. These data originate in a study of shared clonotypes between healthy human individuals (dated by TCRdb to 2020 to 2021). General notes on the study: The cohort included a few men and two women between 18 and 49 years of age. To estimate repertoire size and how much clonotype sharing occurs between individuals, the study deeply sequenced the blood TCR repertoires of a handful of healthy adults. Libraries were prepared and TCR repertoires were sequenced by different laboratories using diverse techniques, in order to increase sequencing depth and limit assay-specific biases. Per donor, three plates each were used for CD4 naive and CD4 memory, two for CD8 naive, and one for CD8 memory. Leukapheresis yielded between about 0.9 and 10 billion PBMCs per donor.

The donors were healthy, HIV-negative adults with no recently reported acute infections or vaccinations. Every donor was a Caucasian adult residing in Nashville, Tennessee, USA. Magnetic negative selection was used to enrich CD4+ T cells, after which naive cells were positively selected on CD45RA and the negative fraction became the memory subset. Blood was collected by leukapheresis, and PBMCs were isolated by Ficoll-Histopaque density gradient centrifugation and then cryopreserved in liquid nitrogen vapor phase. Analytical flow cytometry was used to check the purity and quantity of each magnetically sorted T cell population. Genomic DNA was isolated from each sorted fraction and quantified by UV absorbance on a Nanodrop 2000c. Measured from the cysteine to the phenylalanine, the CDR3 is 15 residues long. Only the CDR3 DNA stays, 45 bases, in frame from base 1. CDR1 KGHSH and CDR2 LQKENI are derived from the germline V gene. Relative to germline, V is 6 bases shorter and J is 1 base shorter, with 15 bases between their ends.

Points the paper makes about the study in general: Rarefaction of sorted-subset datasets indicated incomplete sequencing despite the large sequencing depth. Clonotypes shared by all four sorted-subset donors showed higher generation probabilities than non-shared clonotypes. Sharing across a handful of donors was observed for around 5% of naive CD4, over 3% of naive CD8, roughly 2.3% of memory CD4, and about 0.4% of memory CD8 clonotypes. Sampling was restricted to blood, and TCR repertoires in tissues likely differ from the TCR repertoires found in blood. Pairwise subsampling led to the expectation that sequencing depth would affect the degree of clonotype sharing among donors. Naive subsets generally had larger estimated clonotype richness than memory subsets. The small number of donors limited the genetic and exposure-history diversity represented.

Using the deep immunoSEQ assay, multiplex PCR amplified TCR CDR3 regions from genomic DNA. Genomic DNA extracted from each cell subset was distributed evenly over all wells of several immunoSEQ 96-well plates, and each plate served as one replicate. For sorted subsets, about 200 ng genomic DNA, equal to about 30,000 T cell genomes, was loaded into each replicate PCR. The purified libraries were quantified using a Qubit 3.0 fluorometer, sized with a Bioanalyzer 2100, and then quantified again using the KAPA Library Quantification kit. A separate single-read 150-cycle Illumina NextSeq 550 flow cell was used to sequence each immunoSEQ 96-well plate. In the paper's pipeline: Because only junctional sequences without quality scores were contained in the immunoSEQ output, filtering matching that applied to full-length reads could not be performed. To assign V/J genes and CDR3, sequences were annotated using PyIR, a Python wrapper for IgBLAST v1.9, with IMGT germline references. Any read was removed if the V/J assignment was weak (E-value above 1e-6), the CDR3 was missing, or the read contained stop codons, out-of-frame junctions, or ambiguous translated residues. V3J clonotypes were defined as sequences sharing an identical inferred V gene, J gene, and CDR3 amino acid sequence. The percentage overlap between two repertoires was calculated by dividing the number of shared unique clonotypes by the size of the smaller repertoire. Richness of each repertoire was evaluated using RTK rarefaction, the Chao1 estimator, and Recon v2.1 estimates of unobserved clonotypes. Generation probabilities for all TCRbeta clonotypes obtained by the gDNA method from several donors were computed using OLGA. TCRdb provides this immuneACCESS table in a form limited to in-frame rearrangements. Some clones are lacking; in checked studies, under half of them reflect an unresolved V gene, and why the rest are absent is not known. The V and J calls and clone size were taken over from that table, and D and trimming were inferred from the DNA. The sample has 1.4 million or so clones on record, 97% to 99% of them singletons. The top ten clonotypes cover about 0.34% of the sample.

In this chain, TRBV18 is recombined with TRBJ1-1; a confident D gene designation cannot be given. The origin of this receptor is a man aged 30 to 45 in good health. The sample consisted of naive CD4+ T cells sorted from blood. Explained via the paper, the cell subset or site label denotes: CD45RA+ positively selected. The sequence in DNA is TGTGCCAGCTCCCCTATATGGTCACCGAACACTGAAGCTTTCTTT. This encodes CASSPIWSPNTEAFF.